These T cell receptor beta chains were read from a single sample in a study of blood T cells in healthy people across ages. MiXCR, run by TCRdb on the 5' RACE reads, gives a single entry per CDR3 protein. The sample includes some 1,000,000 distinct CDR3 sequences, approximately 25% of them seen just once. Separately, the same data were catalogued under a study of T cells of mothers and their children.

What was sequenced was blood. The receptors were sampled from a girl aged 2 to 10 in good health. Both conserved end residues are part of each CDR3. A D gene is named only where the DNA matches it firmly. Size tells how often a clone was seen (once, few, many) or the class of an expanded clone, and some rows leave it out.

V gene: TRBV14; J gene: TRBJ2-5; clone size: few; D gene: .; CDR3 DNA: TGTGCCAGCAGCCAACGGGGTCCGAGCCCCGGGACCCAGTACTTC; CDR3 protein: CASSQRGPSPGTQYF
V gene: TRBV20-1; J gene: TRBJ2-1; clone size: .; D gene: .; CDR3 DNA: TGCAGTGCCCGCCCCTCCCGGGAGGAGCAGTTCTTC; CDR3 protein: CSARPSREEQFF
V gene: TRBV7-3; J gene: TRBJ2-6; clone size: .; D gene: .; CDR3 DNA: TGTGCCAACAGCTTGGCTGGGGCCAACGTCCTGACTTTC; CDR3 protein: CANSLAGANVLTF
V gene: TRBV9; J gene: TRBJ1-1; clone size: .; D gene: .; CDR3 DNA: TGTGCCAGCAGCGGCGGGATCAACACTGAAGCTTTCTTT; CDR3 protein: CASSGGINTEAFF
V gene: TRBV19; J gene: TRBJ1-3; clone size: .; D gene: .; CDR3 DNA: TGTGCCAGTAGTTCTTCTGGGACCCCGATGGACACCATATATTTT; CDR3 protein: CASSSSGTPMDTIYF
V gene: TRBV7-8; J gene: TRBJ1-2; clone size: .; D gene: .; CDR3 DNA: TGTGCCAGCACCTTAGATCGGGAATATGGCTACACCTTC; CDR3 protein: CASTLDREYGYTF
V gene: TRBV5-1; J gene: TRBJ2-3; clone size: .; D gene: TRBD2; CDR3 DNA: TGCGCCAGCAGCATCGGACTAGCGGACACAGATACGCAGTATTTT; CDR3 protein: CASSIGLADTDTQYF
V gene: TRBV7-2; J gene: TRBJ2-7; clone size: .; D gene: TRBD2; CDR3 DNA: TGTGCCAGCCAAACGTTGAGCGGGAGGGCCGACGAGCAGTACTTC; CDR3 protein: CASQTLSGRADEQYF
V gene: TRBV11-3; J gene: TRBJ2-5; clone size: few; D gene: .; CDR3 DNA: TGTGCCAGCAGCTTAGAGCACGAAGAGACCCAGTACTTC; CDR3 protein: CASSLEHEETQYF
V gene: TRBV5-8; J gene: TRBJ2-7; clone size: .; D gene: .; CDR3 DNA: TGTGCCAGCAGCTTGTTAAATATTATCTTCTACGAGCAGTACTTC; CDR3 protein: CASSLLNIIFYEQYF
V gene: TRBV29-1; J gene: TRBJ1-4; clone size: few; D gene: TRBD1; CDR3 DNA: TGCAGCGGACAGGGAACAACTAATGAAAAACTGCTTTTT; CDR3 protein: CSGQGTTNEKLLF